A selection of T cell receptor beta chains follows, all from one sample in a study of shared clonotypes between healthy human individuals. Using immunoSEQ multiplex PCR, the repertoire was profiled, and TCRdb retains in-frame clones only, with some absent. Of over a million clones detected, more than 75% appear once; the ten largest clones hold approximately 0.5%. Material for sequencing was memory CD4+ T cells from PBMCs. Receptors were obtained from a man in his late teens or twenties in good health. Some clones in this sample may be carry-over from other donors' samples. Both conserved end residues are trimmed from each CDR3.

TRBV5-1,ASTPQGPNTGELF
TRBV2,ASSSTTGRYGYT
TRBV2,ASSEATGADTQY
TRBV5-4,ASSSTSGSSYNSPLH
TRBV7-9,ASSFVQGGDTEAF
TRBV2,ASKWVGAGTEAF
TRBV6-5,ASSYGVQGGEKLF
TRBV27,ASSIRRGQETQY
TRBV20-1,SATTDREKY
TRBV27,ASSQNTGELF
TRBV9,ASSVGSRDPYEQY
TRBV5-1,ASSLFQGARETQY
TRBV6-5,ASAVGGGTYEQY
TRBV7-2,ASSLYVSRGFSYEQY
TRBV2,ASGRDRAFPEAF
TRBV18,ASSPKFTGVVGELF
TRBV7-3,ASSLGPSYEQY